Sequencing of this TCR beta chain was carried out in a study of blood T cell repertoires in COVID-19 (dated by TCRdb to 2019 to 2021). About the full investigation: The collaborator samples originated in the United States, Italy and Spain and spanned the acute and convalescent phases of COVID-19. The prospective study material was composed of cDNA or gDNA derived from T cells, B-cell-depleted T cells, or PBMCs. The dataset comprised deeply sampled blood TCRbeta repertoires from subjects exposed to, actively infected with, or recovered from COVID-19. The repertoires were made available in a free public database intended to serve as a resource for research on the immune response to SARS-CoV-2. The samples were drawn from two sources: the first 160 participants of the ongoing ImmuneRACE study, and 1,254 subjects contributed by 6 global collaborators. A de-identified subject ID, COVID-19 status, age in years and sex were almost always included in the sample metadata. Where available, HLA class I and class II types were taken from metadata supplied by the sample provider and were not determined by assay-based typing.

Study-level results and caveats: The amount of clinical and demographic metadata varied by source and participant and was provided uncurated.

Including the terminal cysteine and phenylalanine, the CDR3 comprises 14 residues. The sequence is cut down to CDR3 DNA, 42 bases in frame from base 1. V has 4 bases trimmed and J has 4 bases trimmed; junction bases matching no gene number 5. As encoded in the germline V gene, CDR1 is ENHRY while CDR2 is SYGVKD. The collaborating institutions used their own protocols to collect whole blood in K2EDTA tubes. For TCRbeta analysis, collaborators shipped samples in one of three forms: frozen whole blood, isolated PBMCs, or DNA extracted from either of those sample types. TCRbeta CDR3 regions were amplified from genomic DNA using the immunoSEQ Assay, a bias-controlled multiplex PCR. The authors processed their data as follows. The number of nucleated cells in each sample was estimated by amplification of reference gene primers within the assay. To quantify the absolute abundance of each unique TCRbeta CDR3 rearrangement, sequence reads were collapsed and filtered. For each sample, productive Simpson clonality was calculated by taking the square root of Simpson's diversity index across productive rearrangements. The immuneACCESS repertoire file appears here via TCRdb, limited to in-frame rearrangements. These files lack a portion of the clones; in checked studies, under half of the deficit traces to unresolved V genes, and the cause of the others is not known. V and J calls and clone size are copied from that table; D and trimming were computed from the DNA. The sample profile shows about 58,000 clones; approximately 89% of them were found once. The ten largest clones add up to 15% to 20% of the sample.

A word on this clone: The antigen this receptor binds is unknown. There are no base qualities to consult, and no much larger clone falls within one base.

The sequenced material came from peripheral blood. The chain couples TRBV10-3 to TRBJ1-1; 8 nucleotides in the junction match TRBD1. This TCR derives from a human donor in a cohort sampled during active COVID-19. CDR3 region: CAISVQGEGTEAFF. The nucleotides read TGTGCCATCAGTGTACAGGGGGAGGGCACTGAAGCTTTCTTT.